Below are 22 T cell receptor beta chains sequenced from a single sample in a study of vaccination and CD4 T cells after COVID-19. Cultured CD4+ T cell DNA underwent sequencing with the Oncomine TCR Beta short-read assay. TCRdb re-analysed the PCR reads in MiXCR, keeping a single row per CDR3 protein. Here the sample spans some 10,000 distinct CDR3 sequences, over 40% being singletons. The treatment was: approximately 10-day PBMC culture with coronavirus spike peptide pools or control peptides (ViraFEST assay). These receptors have no identified antigens. What was sequenced was CD4+ T cells from blood, cultured in vitro. The receptors stem from a human donor who had recovered from COVID-19.

The rearrangement uses TRBV2 and TRBJ2-1; TRBD2 is a possible D gene (5 bases). Germline CDR1 SNHLY, CDR2 FYNNEI. The length of the CDR3 is 14 residues. The ends were cut back, 6 bases at V and 7 bases at J, with 16 bases in the middle. The CDR3 reads CASSPARGKNEQFF. The CDR3, as DNA: TGTGCCAGCAGCCCCGCTCGGGGTAAGAATGAGCAGTTCTTC.

This clonotype was detected only a few times. The chain couples TRBV11-2 to TRBJ1-2; D unclear. The germline gives CDR1 SGHAT, CDR2 FQNNGV. The germline V and J ends were trimmed by 1 base and 4 bases, with 7 bases remaining between them. This CDR3 has 13 amino acids. The CDR3 DNA reads TGTGCCAGCAGCTTAGGGCTGGGCTATGGCTACACCTTC. Protein product: CASSLGLGYGYTF.

This clonotype was seen a handful of times. The CDR3 nucleotides read TGTGCCTGGCGGACGGGCAATTCACCCCTCCACTTT. The encoded protein is CAWRTGNSPLHF. The chain has TRBV30 and TRBJ1-6; D ambiguous. Germline lookup yields CDR1 GTSNPN and CDR2 SVGIG (reference sequence). Deletions cut 5 bases from V and 7 bases from J, with 9 bases between. The CDR3 has 12 residues.

This clonotype was found a few times. This rearrangement joins TRBV10-2 to TRBJ1-5; TRBD1 matches at 7 bases. V dropped 6 bases and J dropped 1; count of bases not matched to a gene: 3. The germline V gene has CDR1 WSHSY and CDR2 SAAADI. This CDR3 comprises 14 residues. CDR3 protein: CASSMGQSNQPQHF. CDR3 DNA sequence: TGCGCCAGCAGCATGGGACAGAGCAATCAGCCCCAGCATTTT.

This clonotype was seen more than once but under ten times. V gene TRBV6-1 combines with J gene TRBJ2-5; 12 bases are a match to TRBD1. Germline values: CDR1 MNHNS, CDR2 SASEGT. After removal of 6 bases from V and 5 bases from J, the junction contained 7 bases not matched to a gene. The CDR3 spans 15 residues. The chain's CDR3 is CASRKGQGAGETQYF. CDR3 nucleotide sequence: TGTGCCAGCAGGAAGGGACAGGGGGCGGGGGAGACCCAGTACTTC.

A few counts support this clonotype. This chain joins TRBV7-2 and TRBJ1-5; D call uncertain. The germline V and J ends were trimmed by 4 bases and 1 base, with 11 bases remaining between them. CDR3 length: 15 amino acids. Germline V gene sequence: CDR1 SGHTA, CDR2 FQGNSA. Here the CDR3 reads CASSYKGLSNQPQHF. CDR3 DNA: TGTGCCAGCAGCTACAAAGGGCTAAGCAATCAGCCCCAGCATTTT.

The V call is TRBV5-4, the J call TRBJ2-2; possible D gene TRBD1, 6 bases. The CDR3 extends over 15 amino acids. The V end lost 1 base, the J end lost 5 bases, and 12 bases lay between the germline ends. Germline V lookup: CDR1 SGHNT, CDR2 YYREEE (reference sequence). The CDR3 nucleotides are TGTGCCAGCAGCTTGACCGGGACACTAACCGGGGAGCTGTTTTTT. As protein: CASSLTGTLTGELFF.

The rearrangement links TRBV27 to TRBJ2-6, with no clear D. Trimming left V 2 bases short and J 2 bases short, with 10 bases between. Germline assignment: CDR1 MNHEY and CDR2 SMNVEV (reference sequence). The CDR3 is 16 residues long. DNA of the CDR3: TGTGCCAGCAGTTTAGTAGGGAACCCTGGGGCCAACGTCCTGACTTTC. Amino acid sequence: CASSLVGNPGANVLTF. Combining the CDR3 with reference TRBV27 and TRBJ2-6 gives the whole variable domain EAQVTQNPRYLITVTGKKLTVTCSQNMNHEYMSWYRQDPGLGLRQIYYSMNVEVTDKGDVPEGYKVSRKEKRNFPLILESPSPNQTSLYFCASSLVGNPGANVLTFGAGSRLTVL.

The rearrangement links TRBV7-9 to TRBJ1-1; D gene ambiguous. Germline CDR1 reads SEHNR; CDR2 reads FQNEAQ (reference sequence). CDR3 length equals 13 residues. V lost 3 bases and J 1 base, leaving 6 bases between the germline ends. The CDR3 sequence is CASSLSGNTEAFF. For the CDR3, the DNA is TGTGCCAGCAGCTTGAGTGGGAACACTGAAGCTTTCTTT.

J is TRBJ2-3 and V is TRBV12-5, with D possibly TRBD1 on 6 matching bases. V was pared by 3 bases and J by 2 bases, with 9 bases between. The CDR3 has 14 residues. Germline V gene lookup returns CDR1 LGHNT and CDR2 FRNRAP. CDR3 loop: CASGFTGLTDTQYF. CDR3 in DNA: TGTGCTAGTGGTTTTACAGGGCTCACAGATACGCAGTATTTT.

This clonotype was picked up a small number of times. V usage is TRBV30 and J usage is TRBJ2-6; 12 bases are shared with TRBD2. Trimming removed 2 bases from V and 2 bases from J; junction bases left unmatched: 7. The CDR3 is made up of 18 amino acids. CDR1 GTSNPN and CDR2 SVGIG come from the germline V gene (reference sequence). CDR3 sequence (DNA): TGTGCCTGGAGTCTCCCTAGCGGGAGGGCCGCTGGGGCCAACGTCCTGACTTTC. Amino acids: CAWSLPSGRAAGANVLTF.

This clonotype was counted only a few times. The genes are TRBV18 and TRBJ1-2, with a possible D match to TRBD1 (5 bases). CDR3 length: 14 amino acids. The V gene's germline CDR1 is KGHSH and CDR2 LQKENI. V was pared by 1 base and J by 1 base, with 7 bases between. The CDR3 DNA is TGTGCCAGCTCACCACGGGACGATAACTATGGCTACACCTTC. Translated, it gives CASSPRDDNYGYTF.

The rearrangement joins TRBV19 to TRBJ1-1; D gene unclear. Deletions cut 5 bases from V and 3 bases from J, with 10 bases between. The CDR3 is 13 residues long. Germline V gene sequence: CDR1 LNHDA, CDR2 SQIVND (reference sequence). The CDR3 region is CASSVGADTEAFF. CDR3 DNA sequence: TGTGCCAGTAGTGTAGGCGCGGACACTGAAGCTTTCTTT.

The rearrangement links TRBV7-9 to TRBJ1-6; no definite D call. In germline, CDR1 is SEHNR, CDR2 FQNEAQ (reference sequence). V was clipped by 1 base and J by 0 bases, with 16 bases between them. This CDR3 region has 19 residues. CDR3 in amino acids: CASSLDGRSMSSYNSPLHF. The CDR3 region has the DNA TGTGCCAGCAGCTTAGATGGCAGAAGCATGAGCTCCTATAATTCACCCCTCCACTTT.

This sequence joins TRBV21-1 and TRBJ1-4; the table assigns TRBD1, which was not confirmed against the DNA. TRBV21-1 is assigned pseudogene status. The CDR3 contains 13 residues. The CDR3 spells CASSRDRGKKLFF. For the CDR3, the DNA is TGTGCCAGCAGCAGGGACAGGGGGAAAAAACTGTTTTTT.

The V gene is TRBV5-1, the J gene TRBJ2-6; perhaps D is TRBD1 or TRBD2 (6 bases each). Germline lookup yields CDR1 SGHRS and CDR2 YFSETQ. Trimming removed 4 bases from V and 0 bases from J, with 11 bases in between. The CDR3 sequence is 16 residues long. CDR3 residues: CASSRGQDSGANVLTF. The CDR3 coding sequence is TGCGCCAGCAGCCGGGGGCAAGACTCTGGGGCCAACGTCCTGACTTTC.

This chain joins TRBV12-5 and TRBJ1-6; TRBD1 matches 10 bases. CDR1 and CDR2 (germline): LGHNT, FRNRAP. Trimming took 1 base from V and 9 from J; bases not matched to a gene: 6. The CDR3 length is 16 residues. The CDR3 DNA follows: TGTGCTAGTGGTTTGGATGCCGGGACAGGGGTTTCACCCCTCCACTTT. Its protein is CASGLDAGTGVSPLHF.

This clonotype was observed a few times. The V call is TRBV6-1, the J call TRBJ1-3; D is perhaps TRBD1 (5 bases). Per germline, CDR1 MNHNS and CDR2 SASEGT. This CDR3 has 15 residues. Trimming pared 5 bases from V and 4 bases from J, leaving 15 bases between. The chain's CDR3 is CASSKPGLKGNTIYF. As DNA, the CDR3 is TGTGCCAGCAGTAAACCGGGACTGAAGGGAAACACCATATATTTT.

The chain combines TRBV5-1 with TRBJ1-1; D not resolved. Looked up from germline, CDR1 is SGHRS and CDR2 is YFSETQ. This CDR3 is built from 16 residues. V gave up 1 base and J gave up 3 bases, with 16 bases separating them. The CDR3 protein is CASSLSVMDPDTEAFF. The CDR3 region has the DNA TGCGCCAGCAGCTTGTCAGTCATGGACCCGGACACTGAAGCTTTCTTT. The variable domain in full, completed from reference TRBV5-1 and TRBJ1-1, reads KAGVTQTPRYLIKTRGQQVTLSCSPISGHRSVSWYQQTPGQGLQFLFEYFSETQRNKGNFPGRFSGRQFSNSRSEMNVSTLELGDSALYLCASSLSVMDPDTEAFFGQGTRLTVV.

This clonotype was counted between two and nine times. The rearrangement uses TRBV19 and TRBJ1-5; no clear D. This CDR3 has 15 amino acids. Per the germline V gene, CDR1 is LNHDA and CDR2 is SQIVND (reference sequence). V gave up 4 bases and J gave up 0 bases, with 10 bases separating them. The DNA of the CDR3 is TGTGCCAGTAGTAATGGGGATTATAGCAATCAGCCCCAGCATTTT. This gives the protein CASSNGDYSNQPQHF.

The sample holds a few counts of this clonotype. The chain combines TRBV20-1 with TRBJ1-6; unclear D gene. V was cut by 0 bases and J by 7 bases, with 16 bases left in between. The CDR3 spans 16 residues. Germline assignment: CDR1 DFQATT and CDR2 SNEGSKA (reference sequence). CDR3 region: CSARDQLAGNNSPLHF. In nucleotides, the CDR3 is TGCAGTGCTAGAGATCAGTTGGCAGGAAACAATTCACCCCTCCACTTT.

A few counts support this clonotype. The rearrangement joins TRBV6-1 to TRBJ2-5; 8 bases are shared with TRBD1. The CDR3 length is 15 residues. The germline V gene encodes CDR1 MNHNS and CDR2 SASEGT. Trimming removed 4 bases from V and 5 bases from J; junction bases left unmatched: 9. CDR3 protein: CASSAYANRGETQYF. The CDR3 DNA is TGTGCCAGCAGTGCGTACGCTAACAGGGGGGAGACCCAGTACTTC.